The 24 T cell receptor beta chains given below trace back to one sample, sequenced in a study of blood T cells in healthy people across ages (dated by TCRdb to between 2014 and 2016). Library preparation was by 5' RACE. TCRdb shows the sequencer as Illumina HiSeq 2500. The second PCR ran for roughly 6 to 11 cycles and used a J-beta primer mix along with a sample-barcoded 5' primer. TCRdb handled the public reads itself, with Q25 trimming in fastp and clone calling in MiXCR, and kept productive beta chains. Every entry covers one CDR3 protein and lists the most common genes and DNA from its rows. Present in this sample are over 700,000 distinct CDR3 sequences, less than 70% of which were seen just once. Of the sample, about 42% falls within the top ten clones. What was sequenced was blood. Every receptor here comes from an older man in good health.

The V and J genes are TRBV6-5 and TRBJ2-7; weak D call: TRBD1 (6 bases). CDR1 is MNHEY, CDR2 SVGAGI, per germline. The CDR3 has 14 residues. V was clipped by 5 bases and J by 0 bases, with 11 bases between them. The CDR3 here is CASSKGQRSYEQYF. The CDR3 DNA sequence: TGTGCCAGCAGTAAAGGACAGCGCTCCTACGAGCAGTACTTC.

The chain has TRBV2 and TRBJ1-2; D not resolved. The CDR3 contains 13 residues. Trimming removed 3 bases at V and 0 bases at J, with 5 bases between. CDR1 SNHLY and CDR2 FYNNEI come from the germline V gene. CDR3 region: CASSDRANYGYTF. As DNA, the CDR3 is TGTGCCAGCAGTGACAGAGCTAACTATGGCTACACCTTC.

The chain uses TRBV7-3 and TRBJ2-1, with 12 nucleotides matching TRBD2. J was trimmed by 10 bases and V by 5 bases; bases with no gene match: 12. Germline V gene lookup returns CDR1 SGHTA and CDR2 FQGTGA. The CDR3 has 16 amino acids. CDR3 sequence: CASSTSGASGREEQFF. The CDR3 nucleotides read TGTGCCAGCAGCACGTCGGGGGCTAGCGGGAGGGAAGAGCAGTTCTTC.

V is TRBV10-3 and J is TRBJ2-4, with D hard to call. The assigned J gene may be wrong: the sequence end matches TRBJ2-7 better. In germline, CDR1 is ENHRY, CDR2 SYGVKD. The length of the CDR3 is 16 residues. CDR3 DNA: TGTGCCATCAGTGAGAAGCAGGCGAGAATTACCTACGAGCAGTACTTC. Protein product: CAISEKQARITYEQYF.

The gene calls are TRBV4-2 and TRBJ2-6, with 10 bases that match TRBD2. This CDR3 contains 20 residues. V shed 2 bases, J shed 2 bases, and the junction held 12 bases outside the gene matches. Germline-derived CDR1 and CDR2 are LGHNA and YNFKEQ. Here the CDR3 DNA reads TGTGCCAGCAGCCAAACGTGGGTAAAGCGGGAGGGCACTGGGGCCAACGTCCTGACTTTC. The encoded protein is CASSQTWVKREGTGANVLTF.

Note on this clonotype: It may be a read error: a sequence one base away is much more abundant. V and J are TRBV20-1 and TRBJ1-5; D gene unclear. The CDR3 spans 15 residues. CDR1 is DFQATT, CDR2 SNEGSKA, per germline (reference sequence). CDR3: CSVRVGGVGNQPQHF. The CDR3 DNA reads TGCAGTGTTAGAGTGGGCGGAGTCGGCAATCAGCCCCAGCATTTT.

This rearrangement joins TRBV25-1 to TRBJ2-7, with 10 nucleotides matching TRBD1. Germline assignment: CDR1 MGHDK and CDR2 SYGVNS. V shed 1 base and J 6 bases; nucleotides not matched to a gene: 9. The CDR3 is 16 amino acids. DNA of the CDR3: TGTGCCAGCAGTGAATTGGGGACAGGGGTTCTACTCGAGCAGTACTTC. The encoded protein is CASSELGTGVLLEQYF.

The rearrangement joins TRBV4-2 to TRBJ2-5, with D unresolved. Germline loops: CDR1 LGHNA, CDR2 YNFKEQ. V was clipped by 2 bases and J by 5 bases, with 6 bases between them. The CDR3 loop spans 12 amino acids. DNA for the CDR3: TGTGCCAGCAGCCAACCAGAGGAGACCCAGTACTTC. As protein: CASSQPEETQYF.

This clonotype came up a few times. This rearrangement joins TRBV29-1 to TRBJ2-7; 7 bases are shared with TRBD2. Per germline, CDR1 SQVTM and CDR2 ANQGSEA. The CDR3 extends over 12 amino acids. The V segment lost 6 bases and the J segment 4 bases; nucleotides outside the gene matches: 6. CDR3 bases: TGCAGCGTAGCTAGCGGTCAATACGAGCAGTACTTC. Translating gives CSVASGQYEQYF.

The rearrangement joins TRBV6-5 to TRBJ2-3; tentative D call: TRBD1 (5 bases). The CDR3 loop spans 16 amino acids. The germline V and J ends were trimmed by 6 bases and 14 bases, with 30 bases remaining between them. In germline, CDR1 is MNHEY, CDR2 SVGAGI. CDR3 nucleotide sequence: TGTGCCAGCAGCCGCTCCCGACAGTCCCCTCACAGATACGCGTATTTT. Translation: CASSRSRQSPHRYAYF.

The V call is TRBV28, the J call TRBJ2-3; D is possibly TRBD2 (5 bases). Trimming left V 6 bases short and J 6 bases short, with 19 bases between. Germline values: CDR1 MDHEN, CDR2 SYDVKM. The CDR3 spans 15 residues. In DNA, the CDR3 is TGTGCCAGCAGGCCGGTGACGGACTTATCCGATACGCAGTATTTT. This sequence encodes CASRPVTDLSDTQYF.

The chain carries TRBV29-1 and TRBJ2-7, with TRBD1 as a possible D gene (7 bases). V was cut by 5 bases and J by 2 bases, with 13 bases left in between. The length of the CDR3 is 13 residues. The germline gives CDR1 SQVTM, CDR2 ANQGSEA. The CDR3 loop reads CSVKGGGTYEQYF. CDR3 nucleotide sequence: TGCAGCGTTAAAGGGGGCGGGACCTACGAGCAGTACTTC.

The CDR3 spells CATSDTAGAGETQYF. The DNA for the CDR3 is TGTGCCACCAGTGATACAGCGGGAGCGGGAGAGACCCAGTACTTC. The chain couples TRBV24-1 to TRBJ2-5; TRBD2 agrees at 8 bases. Germline V gene data show CDR1 as KGHDR and CDR2 as SFDVKD. J was trimmed by 4 bases and V by 3 bases; bases with no gene match: 6. This CDR3 comprises 15 residues.

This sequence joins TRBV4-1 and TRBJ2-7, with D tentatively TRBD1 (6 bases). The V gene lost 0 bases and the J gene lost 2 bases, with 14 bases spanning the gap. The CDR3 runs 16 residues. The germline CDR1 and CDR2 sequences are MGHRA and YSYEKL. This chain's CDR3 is CASSQDWQGIAYEQYF. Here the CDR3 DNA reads TGCGCCAGCAGCCAAGATTGGCAGGGGATTGCCTACGAGCAGTACTTC.

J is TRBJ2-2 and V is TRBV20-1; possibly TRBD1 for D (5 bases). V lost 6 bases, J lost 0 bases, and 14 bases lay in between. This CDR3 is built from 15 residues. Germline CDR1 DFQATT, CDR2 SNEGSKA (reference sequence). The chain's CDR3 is CSAPPGNSNTGELFF. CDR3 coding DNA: TGCAGTGCCCCGCCAGGGAACTCGAACACCGGGGAGCTGTTTTTT.

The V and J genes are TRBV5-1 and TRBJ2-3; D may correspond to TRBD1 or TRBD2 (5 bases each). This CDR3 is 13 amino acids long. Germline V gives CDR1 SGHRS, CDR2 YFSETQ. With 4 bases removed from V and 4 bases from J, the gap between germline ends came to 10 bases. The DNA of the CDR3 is TGCGCCAGCAGCCGGGACCAGGCAGATACGCAGTATTTT. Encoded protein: CASSRDQADTQYF.

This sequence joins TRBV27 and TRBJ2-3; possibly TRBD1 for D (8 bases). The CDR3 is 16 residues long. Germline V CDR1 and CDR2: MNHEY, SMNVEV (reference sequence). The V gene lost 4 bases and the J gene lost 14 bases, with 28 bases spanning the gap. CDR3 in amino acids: CASSSRTGRGHRYAYF. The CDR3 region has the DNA TGTGCCAGCAGTTCCCGGACAGGGAGGGGCCACAGATACGCGTATTTT.

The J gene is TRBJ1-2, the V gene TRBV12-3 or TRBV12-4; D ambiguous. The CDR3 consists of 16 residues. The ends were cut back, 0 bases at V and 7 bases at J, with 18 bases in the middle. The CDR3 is CASSLAKLGSRRGYTF. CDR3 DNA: TGTGCCAGCAGTTTAGCGAAATTGGGGTCCCGGCGTGGCTACACCTTC.

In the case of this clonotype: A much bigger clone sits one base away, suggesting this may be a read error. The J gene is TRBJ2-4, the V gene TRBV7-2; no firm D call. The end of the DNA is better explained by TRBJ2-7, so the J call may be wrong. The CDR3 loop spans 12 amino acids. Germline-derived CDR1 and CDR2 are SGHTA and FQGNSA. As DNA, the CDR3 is TGTGCCAGCAGCTCGTTCCCCTACGAGCAGTACTTC. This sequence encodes CASSSFPYEQYF.

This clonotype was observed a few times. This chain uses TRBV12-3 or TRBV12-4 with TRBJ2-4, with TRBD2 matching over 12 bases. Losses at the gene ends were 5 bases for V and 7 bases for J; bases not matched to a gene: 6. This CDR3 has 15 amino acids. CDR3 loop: CASSATSGRGNIQYF. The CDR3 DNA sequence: TGTGCCAGCAGTGCGACTAGCGGGAGAGGTAACATTCAGTACTTC.

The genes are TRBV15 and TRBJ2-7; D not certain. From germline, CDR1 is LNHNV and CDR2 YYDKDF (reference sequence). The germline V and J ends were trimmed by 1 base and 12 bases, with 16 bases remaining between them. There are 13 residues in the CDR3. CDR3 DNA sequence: TGTGCCACCAGCAGAGGTGGCCGGCTCTTAAGGTACTTC. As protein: CATSRGGRLLRYF.

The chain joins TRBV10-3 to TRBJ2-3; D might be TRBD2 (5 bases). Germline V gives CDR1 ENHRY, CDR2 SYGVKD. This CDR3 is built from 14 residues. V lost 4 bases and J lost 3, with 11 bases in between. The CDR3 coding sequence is TGTGCCATCAGTGGAGATAGCGTAACAGATACGCAGTATTTT. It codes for CAISGDSVTDTQYF.

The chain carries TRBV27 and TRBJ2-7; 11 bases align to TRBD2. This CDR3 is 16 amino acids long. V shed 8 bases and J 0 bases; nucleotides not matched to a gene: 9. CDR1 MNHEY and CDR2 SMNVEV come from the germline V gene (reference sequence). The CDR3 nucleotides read TGTGCCAGCCGGGGACTAGCGGTTACGAGCTCCTACGAGCAGTACTTC. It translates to CASRGLAVTSSYEQYF.

Here the CDR3 reads CSARLGAQGYEQYF. DNA of the CDR3: TGCAGTGCCCGACTCGGGGCCCAGGGCTACGAGCAGTACTTC. V and J are TRBV20-1 and TRBJ2-7; D tentatively reads TRBD1 or TRBD2 (5 bases each). This CDR3 comprises 14 residues. Looked up from germline, CDR1 is DFQATT and CDR2 is SNEGSKA (reference sequence). The V end lost 6 bases, the J end lost 3 bases, and 18 bases lay between the germline ends.